The 30 T cell receptor beta chains below were found in one sample sequenced in a study of vaccination and CD4 T cells after COVID-19. Cultured CD4+ T cell DNA underwent sequencing with the Oncomine TCR Beta short-read assay. Each CDR3 protein gets one entry after TCRdb re-called the PCR reads with MiXCR. Of about 20,000 distinct CDR3 sequences in the sample, approximately 59% were seen once. For these receptors, no antigen is known. Sample treatment: roughly 10-day PBMC culture with coronavirus spike peptide pools or control peptides (ViraFEST assay). The sample was CD4+ T cells from blood, cultured in vitro, taken after SARS-CoV-2 vaccination. These receptor sequences come from a human donor who had recovered from COVID-19.

This clonotype was picked up a small number of times. This sequence joins TRBV6-1 and TRBJ1-2; TRBD1 aligns across 10 bases. Germline loops: CDR1 MNHNS, CDR2 SASEGT. The CDR3 extends over 16 amino acids. The trim removed 8 bases at V and 8 bases at J, leaving 17 bases unmatched. The CDR3 DNA reads TGTGCCAGCCTCGGGACAGGGGCCGCGACTTCACAGGGCTACACCTTC. Protein product: CASLGTGAATSQGYTF.

This clonotype was seen only a few times. The chain employs TRBV7-2 and TRBJ2-3; D is possibly TRBD2 (5 bases). V was clipped by 5 bases and J by 1 base, with 13 bases between them. The germline gives CDR1 SGHTA, CDR2 FQGNSA. The CDR3 has 15 residues. CDR3 sequence (DNA): TGTGCCAGCAGCCTACTAGGACTGGGCACAGATACGCAGTATTTT. This encodes CASSLLGLGTDTQYF. Drawing the rest from reference TRBV7-2 and TRBJ2-3, the complete variable domain is GAGVSQSPSNKVTEKGKDVELRCDPISGHTALYWYRQSLGQGLEFLIYFQGNSAPDKSGLPSDRFSAERTGGSVSTLTIQRTQQEDSAVYLCASSLLGLGTDTQYFGPGTRLTVL.

The J gene is TRBJ1-2, the V gene TRBV20-1; no firm D call. CDR3 length: 15 amino acids. V gave up 3 bases and J gave up 2 bases, with 16 bases separating them. CDR1 and CDR2 (germline): DFQATT, SNEGSKA (reference sequence). The CDR3 sequence is CSASRHRFGNYGYTF. The DNA for the CDR3 is TGCAGTGCTAGTCGCCACAGATTCGGGAACTATGGCTACACCTTC.

This chain joins TRBV11-3 and TRBJ2-5, with TRBD1 as a possible D gene (6 bases). V lost 5 bases and J 5 bases, leaving 15 bases between the germline ends. Germline loops: CDR1 SGHNT, CDR2 YENEEA. This CDR3 has 14 amino acids. CDR3 nucleotide sequence: TGTGCCAGCAGCCTTAAACAGGGTCAGGAGACCCAGTACTTC. Amino acid sequence: CASSLKQGQETQYF.

This clonotype has a handful of counts. The chain has TRBV7-2 and TRBJ1-5, with D possibly matching TRBD1 (6 bases). Germline loops: CDR1 SGHTA, CDR2 FQGNSA. Trimming stripped 5 bases from V and 7 bases from J, with 15 bases between. This CDR3 is 14 amino acids long. The CDR3 protein is CASSPLQGRQPQHF. The CDR3 nucleotides read TGTGCCAGCAGCCCATTACAGGGTAGGCAGCCCCAGCATTTT.

The rearrangement joins TRBV20-1 to TRBJ2-3, with 8 nucleotides matching TRBD2. Unmatched junction bases numbered 8, after V lost 3 bases and J lost 6 bases. This CDR3 comprises 14 residues. Germline V gene sequence: CDR1 DFQATT, CDR2 SNEGSKA (reference sequence). DNA of the CDR3: TGCAGTGCTAGTGTGGGACTAGACCGGGATACGCAGTATTTT. Amino acid sequence: CSASVGLDRDTQYF.

V and J are TRBV6-4 and TRBJ2-2; the D gene could be TRBD1 or TRBD2 (5 bases each). The CDR3 runs 16 residues. Trimming cost V 2 bases and J 3 bases, with 13 bases left between them. Germline CDR1 MRHNA, CDR2 SNTAGT. The CDR3 sequence: CASSDHGASDTGELFF. The DNA for the CDR3 is TGTGCCAGCAGTGACCACGGGGCGTCGGACACCGGGGAGCTGTTTTTT.

The V call is TRBV24-1, the J call TRBJ2-5; possibly TRBD2 for D (6 bases). Germline assignment: CDR1 KGHDR and CDR2 SFDVKD. This CDR3 contains 15 residues. V shed 4 bases and J shed 4 bases, with 15 bases lying between them. The CDR3 sequence: CATSDTREGGETQYF. The DNA for the CDR3 is TGTGCCACCAGTGACACCCGAGAGGGAGGAGAGACCCAGTACTTC.

This clonotype was observed once. The chain recombines TRBV27 with TRBJ2-7; TRBD2 matches at 8 bases. With 3 bases clipped from V and 2 bases from J, the junction kept 3 bases outside the gene matches. The germline V gene encodes CDR1 MNHEY and CDR2 SMNVEV (reference sequence). This CDR3 comprises 14 residues. In DNA, the CDR3 is TGTGCCAGCAGTTTGGGCGGGGGGACCTACGAGCAGTACTTC. Amino acids: CASSLGGGTYEQYF.

The V gene is TRBV7-3, the J gene TRBJ1-1, with 7 bases matching TRBD1. Germline CDR1 reads SGHTA; CDR2 reads FQGTGA. The trim removed 6 bases at V and 3 bases at J, leaving 7 bases unmatched. CDR3 length equals 14 residues. CDR3 nucleotide sequence: TGTGCCAGCAGTACCACAGGGGCTTACACTGAAGCTTTCTTT. As protein: CASSTTGAYTEAFF. The whole variable domain, filled in from reference TRBV7-3 and TRBJ1-1, reads GAGVSQTPSNKVTEKGKYVELRCDPISGHTALYWYRQSLGQGPEFLIYFQGTGAADDSGLPNDRFFAVRPEGSVSTLKIQRTERGDSAVYLCASSTTGAYTEAFFGQGTRLTVV.

The gene calls are TRBV27 and TRBJ1-2; TRBD1 matches 7 bases. CDR1 and CDR2 from the germline V gene are MNHEY and SMNVEV (reference sequence). With V trimmed by 10 bases and J by 5 bases, 10 bases remained unmatched. The CDR3 totals 13 residues. CDR3 DNA sequence: TGTGCCACCGTAGACAGGGCGGGGTATGGCTACACCTTC. It translates to CATVDRAGYGYTF.

This clonotype has a single count. CDR3 sequence reads: CASSPSGIGYEQYF. In DNA form, the CDR3 reads TGTGCCAGCAGCCCTAGCGGGATAGGCTACGAGCAGTACTTC. J is TRBJ2-7 and V is TRBV7-2; 9 bases are a match to TRBD2. Per germline, CDR1 SGHTA and CDR2 FQGNSA. Trimming cost V 5 bases and J 3 bases; bases outside gene matches: 5. This CDR3 has 14 residues.

As DNA, the CDR3 is TGTGCCGGGGGCACAGACTATGGCTACACCTTC. Translation gives CAGGTDYGYTF. This rearrangement joins TRBV19 to TRBJ1-2; D perhaps matches TRBD1 (6 bases). The germline V gene encodes CDR1 LNHDA and CDR2 SQIVND (reference sequence). V shed 11 bases and J shed 3 bases, with 10 bases lying between them. The CDR3 is 11 amino acids.

The rearrangement links TRBV5-8 to TRBJ1-2; tentative D call: TRBD1 (5 bases). V lost 4 bases to trimming and J lost 5 bases, with 9 bases between them. The CDR3 consists of 12 residues. CDR1 is SGHTS, CDR2 YDEGEE, per germline. In DNA, the CDR3 is TGTGCCAGCAGCCCTGACAGATATGGCTACACCTTC. Translation: CASSPDRYGYTF.

The CDR3 here is CATSRGTTVFNYGYTF. The CDR3 nucleotides are TGTGCCACCAGCAGAGGTACGACAGTGTTTAACTATGGCTACACCTTC. The genes are TRBV15 and TRBJ1-2, with D perhaps matching TRBD1 (5 bases). V was clipped by 1 base and J by 1 base, with 13 bases between them. This CDR3 has 16 residues. Germline V gene data show CDR1 as LNHNV and CDR2 as YYDKDF (reference sequence). The full variable domain, its missing parts supplied by reference TRBV15 and TRBJ1-2, is DAMVIQNPRYQVTQFGKPVTLSCSQTLNHNVMYWYQQKSSQAPKLLFHYYDKDFNNEADTPDNFQSRRPNTSFCFLDIRSPGLGDTAMYLCATSRGTTVFNYGYTFGSGTRLTVV.

J is TRBJ1-2 and V is TRBV4-3, with D perhaps TRBD1 (5 bases). Germline V lookup: CDR1 LGHNA, CDR2 YSLEER. CDR3 length equals 14 residues. Trimming left V 3 bases short and J 8 bases short, with 16 bases between. CDR3 nucleotide sequence: TGCGCCAGCAGCCAGCCGGATGGGCGGGACGGCTACACCTTC. Its translation is CASSQPDGRDGYTF.

This rearrangement joins TRBV19 to TRBJ2-1, with a possible D match to TRBD1 (6 bases). Trimming removed 6 bases at V and 5 bases at J, with 17 bases between. Germline lookup yields CDR1 LNHDA and CDR2 SQIVND (reference sequence). This CDR3 has 15 residues. The CDR3 sequence is CASRQGPGINNEQFF. The CDR3, as DNA: TGTGCCAGTAGACAGGGACCTGGAATTAACAATGAGCAGTTCTTC.

The chain carries TRBV5-1 and TRBJ1-1; D possibly corresponds to TRBD1 (6 bases). Germline CDR1 reads SGHRS; CDR2 reads YFSETQ. The V and J ends lost 5 bases and 5 bases respectively, with 16 bases between them. The CDR3 runs 14 residues. In DNA, the CDR3 is TGCGCCAGCAGTCCCCAGGGGCGAGAGACTGAAGCTTTCTTT. Translation: CASSPQGRETEAFF.

The V gene is TRBV7-2, the J gene TRBJ2-3; D is perhaps TRBD2 (5 bases). Trimming cost V 0 bases and J 0 bases, with 13 bases left between them. CDR1 SGHTA and CDR2 FQGNSA come from the germline V gene. The CDR3 loop spans 17 amino acids. In DNA, the CDR3 is TGTGCCAGCAGCTTAGCGGTCGGCGGCGGGAGCACAGATACGCAGTATTTT. Protein product: CASSLAVGGGSTDTQYF.

V is TRBV7-2 and J is TRBJ1-6, with D perhaps matching TRBD1 (6 bases). The CDR3 runs 15 residues. V gave up 3 bases and J gave up 9 bases, with 15 bases separating them. Germline lookup yields CDR1 SGHTA and CDR2 FQGNSA. This CDR3 is CASSFHTGRPSPLHF. CDR3 in DNA: TGTGCCAGCAGCTTCCACACAGGGCGCCCTTCACCCCTCCACTTT.

The rearrangement links TRBV7-2 to TRBJ2-2; D not certain. V was trimmed by 4 bases and J by 0 bases, leaving 0 bases between them. The germline V gene has CDR1 SGHTA and CDR2 FQGNSA. The CDR3 covers 12 residues. The CDR3 here is CASSSNTGELFF. Written as DNA, the CDR3 is TGTGCCAGCAGCTCGAACACCGGGGAGCTGTTTTTT. The full variable domain, with the rest looked up from reference TRBV7-2 and TRBJ2-2, is GAGVSQSPSNKVTEKGKDVELRCDPISGHTALYWYRQSLGQGLEFLIYFQGNSAPDKSGLPSDRFSAERTGGSVSTLTIQRTQQEDSAVYLCASSSNTGELFFGEGSRLTVL.

CDR3: CASSLQGSSYNSPLHF. The CDR3 DNA follows: TGCGCCAGCAGCTTGCAGGGGAGCTCCTATAATTCACCCCTCCACTTT. The genes are TRBV5-1 and TRBJ1-6; a weak D match, TRBD1 (6 bases). CDR3 length: 16 residues. V shed 1 base and J shed 0 bases, with 8 bases lying between them. Looked up from germline, CDR1 is SGHRS and CDR2 is YFSETQ.

This chain links TRBV20-1 with TRBJ2-5; TRBD2 matches 8 bases. Looked up from germline, CDR1 is DFQATT and CDR2 is SNEGSKA (reference sequence). J was trimmed by 4 bases and V by 1 base; bases with no gene match: 8. The CDR3 is made up of 15 amino acids. CDR3 DNA sequence: TGCAGTGCTAGAGCCGGAGCGGGAGCGGGAGAGACCCAGTACTTC. This codes for CSARAGAGAGETQYF.

The chain has TRBV20-1 and TRBJ1-1; 8 bases are shared with TRBD1. Germline loops: CDR1 DFQATT, CDR2 SNEGSKA (reference sequence). Germline trimming cut 6 bases from V and 0 bases from J; bases unmatched to any gene: 9. The CDR3 covers 15 residues. The CDR3 DNA reads TGCAGTGCCCATGGGACAGGACGCCTGAACACTGAAGCTTTCTTT. Translated, it gives CSAHGTGRLNTEAFF.

This clonotype has more than one count but fewer than ten. The rearrangement links TRBV7-9 to TRBJ1-2; D remains ambiguous. The germline V and J ends were trimmed by 2 bases and 4 bases, with 14 bases remaining between them. CDR1 and CDR2 from the germline V gene are SEHNR and FQNEAQ (reference sequence). The CDR3 contains 15 residues. The DNA for the CDR3 is TGTGCCAGCAGCTTATGGCCCGGGCGGATCTATGGCTACACCTTC. This sequence encodes CASSLWPGRIYGYTF.

The sample holds a few counts of this clonotype. The V gene is TRBV12-3 or TRBV12-4, the J gene TRBJ1-1; D remains unclear. This CDR3 spans 14 amino acids. Trimming took off 7 bases at V and 1 base at J, with 13 bases between the two ends. The CDR3 region is CASMVRNRNTEAFF. The CDR3 DNA follows: TGTGCCAGCATGGTGAGGAACAGGAACACTGAAGCTTTCTTT.

V and J are TRBV12-3 or TRBV12-4 and TRBJ1-6; the D gene is possibly TRBD1 (6 bases). This CDR3 spans 14 amino acids. V was clipped by 4 bases and J by 9 bases, with 13 bases between them. The CDR3 spells CASSSPGQGSPLHF. CDR3 nucleotide sequence: TGTGCCAGCAGTTCACCGGGACAAGGTTCACCCCTCCACTTT.

Only a few counts were recorded for this clonotype. The chain employs TRBV2 and TRBJ1-5, with D possibly TRBD1 on 5 matching bases. CDR3 length: 14 residues. CDR1 is SNHLY and CDR2 is FYNNEI in the germline V gene. Deletions cut 6 bases from V and 4 bases from J, with 13 bases between. The CDR3 sequence is CASSAGLGNQPQHF. The CDR3 DNA sequence: TGTGCCAGCAGCGCGGGACTGGGGAATCAGCCCCAGCATTTT.

This clonotype was counted a few times. The chain recombines TRBV19 with TRBJ1-5; possible D gene TRBD1, 5 bases. This CDR3 has 15 residues. V dropped 3 bases and J dropped 0 bases, with 9 bases sitting between them. Germline V gene lookup returns CDR1 LNHDA and CDR2 SQIVND (reference sequence). Written as DNA, the CDR3 is TGTGCCAGTAGTATGGGGACTGATAGCAATCAGCCCCAGCATTTT. It codes for CASSMGTDSNQPQHF. Drawing the rest from reference TRBV19 and TRBJ1-5, the complete variable domain is DGGITQSPKYLFRKEGQNVTLSCEQNLNHDAMYWYRQDPGQGLRLIYYSQIVNDFQKGDIAEGYSVSREKKESFPLTVTSAQKNPTAFYLCASSMGTDSNQPQHFGDGTRLSIL.

The chain couples TRBV14 to TRBJ1-6; 7 bases fit TRBD1. CDR1 is SGHDN, CDR2 FVKESK, per germline. The CDR3 length is 15 residues. J was trimmed by 6 bases and V by 4 bases; bases with no gene match: 6. The CDR3 here is CASSRWDSLNSPLHF. The CDR3, as DNA: TGTGCCAGCAGCCGTTGGGACAGTCTTAATTCACCCCTCCACTTT.